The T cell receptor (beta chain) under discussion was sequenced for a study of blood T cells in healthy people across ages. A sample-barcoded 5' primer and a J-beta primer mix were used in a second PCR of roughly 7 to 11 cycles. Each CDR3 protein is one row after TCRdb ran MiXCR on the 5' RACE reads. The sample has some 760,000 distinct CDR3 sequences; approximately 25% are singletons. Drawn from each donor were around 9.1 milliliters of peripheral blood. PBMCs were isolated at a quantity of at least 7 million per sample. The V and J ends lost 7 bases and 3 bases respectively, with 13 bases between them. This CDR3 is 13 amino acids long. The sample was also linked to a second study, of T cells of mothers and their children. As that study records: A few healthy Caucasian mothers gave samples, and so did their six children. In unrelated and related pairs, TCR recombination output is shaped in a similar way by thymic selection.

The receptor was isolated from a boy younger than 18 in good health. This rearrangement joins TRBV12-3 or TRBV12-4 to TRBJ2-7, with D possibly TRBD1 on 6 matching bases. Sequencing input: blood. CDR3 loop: CASTNRVSYEQYF. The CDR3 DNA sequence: TGTGCCAGCACCAACAGGGTCAGCTACGAGCAGTACTTC.